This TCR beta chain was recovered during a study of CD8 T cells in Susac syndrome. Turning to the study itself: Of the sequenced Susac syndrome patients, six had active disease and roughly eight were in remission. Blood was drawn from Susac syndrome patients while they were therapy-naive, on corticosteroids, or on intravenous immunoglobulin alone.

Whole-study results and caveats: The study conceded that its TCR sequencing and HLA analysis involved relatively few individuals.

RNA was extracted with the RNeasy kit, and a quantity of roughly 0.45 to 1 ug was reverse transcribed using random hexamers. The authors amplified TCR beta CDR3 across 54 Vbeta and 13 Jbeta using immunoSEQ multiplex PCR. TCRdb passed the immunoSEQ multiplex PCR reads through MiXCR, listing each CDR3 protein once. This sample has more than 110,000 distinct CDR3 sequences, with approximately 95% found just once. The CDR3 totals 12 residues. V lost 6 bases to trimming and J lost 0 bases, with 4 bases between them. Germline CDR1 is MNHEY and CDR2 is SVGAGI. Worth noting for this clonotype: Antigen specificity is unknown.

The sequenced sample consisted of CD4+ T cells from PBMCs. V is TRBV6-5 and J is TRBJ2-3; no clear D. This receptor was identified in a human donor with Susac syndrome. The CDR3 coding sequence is TGTGCCAGCAGGTCTAGCACAGATACGCAGTATTTT. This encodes CASRSSTDTQYF.